In its sample, the clone carrying this TCR beta chain was seen a few times. The V gene lost 6 bases and the J gene lost 4 bases, with 15 bases spanning the gap. The CDR3 is 14 amino acids. CDR1 MDHEN and CDR2 SYDVKM come from the germline V gene. Using immunoSEQ multiplex PCR, the repertoire was profiled, and TCRdb retains in-frame clones only, with some absent. The sample records some 7,900 clones, over 65% being singletons. This entry comes from a study of lymphopenia after photon versus proton radiotherapy. The sequence derives from a man aged 25 to 40 with gastric cancer. Sequencing used peripheral blood, obtained from a patient treated with photon-based radiotherapy. This sequence joins TRBV28 and TRBJ1-1; D is possibly TRBD1 (5 bases). CDR3 nucleotides: TGTGCCAGCAGCCGCCCGAGGGGTATCACTGAAGCTTTCTTT. Encoded protein: CASSRPRGITEAFF.